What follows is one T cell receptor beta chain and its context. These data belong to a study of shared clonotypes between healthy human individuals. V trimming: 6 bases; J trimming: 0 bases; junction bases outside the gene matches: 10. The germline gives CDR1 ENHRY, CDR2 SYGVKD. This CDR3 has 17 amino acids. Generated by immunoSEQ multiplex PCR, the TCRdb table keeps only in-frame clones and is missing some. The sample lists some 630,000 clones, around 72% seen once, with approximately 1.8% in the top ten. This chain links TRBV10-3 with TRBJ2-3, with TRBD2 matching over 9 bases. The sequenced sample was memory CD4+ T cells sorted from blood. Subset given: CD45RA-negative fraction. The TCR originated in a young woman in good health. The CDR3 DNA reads TGTGCCATCAGCACTCGCTGGACTAGCGCTAGCACAGATACGCAGTATTTT. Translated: CAISTRWTSASTDTQYF.